The 20 T cell receptor beta chains listed next were all sequenced from one sample in a study of molecular identifiers for immune sequencing clone quantification. TCRdb passed the PCR reads through MiXCR, listing each CDR3 protein once. The sample has about half a million distinct CDR3 sequences; roughly 25% are singletons. Sequenced input: naive CD8+ T cells from blood, with Jurkat cell RNA spiked in. Subset denoted: FACS-sorted CD8+CD4-CCR7+CD45RA+ naive T cells. The receptors originated from a human donor in good health. Some libraries in this study had Jurkat cell RNA spiked in.

The chain uses TRBV4-3 and TRBJ2-7, with TRBD2 identical over 7 bases. The CDR3 sequence is 16 residues long. The V gene end was trimmed by 1 base and the J gene end by 6 bases; junction bases not matched to a gene: 12. Per the germline V gene, CDR1 is LGHNA and CDR2 is YSLEER. This CDR3 reads CASSQVARTSGSEQYF. CDR3 nucleotides: TGCGCCAGCAGCCAAGTCGCGAGGACTAGTGGTAGCGAGCAGTACTTC.

The J gene is TRBJ1-1, the V gene TRBV27, with a tentative D call TRBD1 (6 bases). This CDR3 region has 16 residues. The ends were cut back, 6 bases at V and 5 bases at J, with 22 bases in the middle. The V gene's germline CDR1 is MNHEY and CDR2 SMNVEV (reference sequence). The CDR3 loop is CASSPEGGQVGTEAFF. CDR3 sequence (DNA): TGTGCCAGCAGCCCCGAGGGGGGGCAGGTCGGGACTGAAGCTTTCTTT.

This clonotype has ten or more counts. The chain uses TRBV5-8 and TRBJ1-4; maybe TRBD1 (5 bases). The V end lost 3 bases, the J end lost 0 bases, and 12 bases lay between the germline ends. Germline V lookup: CDR1 SGHTS, CDR2 YDEGEE. The CDR3 is made up of 16 amino acids. The DNA of the CDR3 is TGTGCCAGCAGCTCGGGGACGGATGCAACTAATGAAAAACTGTTTTTT. It specifies CASSSGTDATNEKLFF.

This rearrangement joins TRBV11-2 to TRBJ1-1; D may be TRBD1 (6 bases). Germline lookup yields CDR1 SGHAT and CDR2 FQNNGV. Trimming cost V 7 bases and J 3 bases, with 18 bases left between them. CDR3 length equals 15 residues. CDR3 in amino acids: CASNQVGQFDTEAFF. In DNA form, the CDR3 reads TGTGCCAGCAACCAAGTAGGACAGTTTGACACTGAAGCTTTCTTT.

This clonotype has a handful of counts. The V gene is TRBV12-3 or TRBV12-4, the J gene TRBJ1-2; D remains unclear. This CDR3 is built from 15 residues. Deletions cut 5 bases from V and 0 bases from J, with 13 bases between. The CDR3 sequence is CASSTNTGANYGYTF. In DNA, the CDR3 is TGTGCCAGCAGTACAAACACTGGAGCTAACTATGGCTACACCTTC.

In regard to this clonotype: This clone may be a read error of a much larger clone one base away. V is TRBV7-9 and J is TRBJ2-3; 10 nucleotides match TRBD2. This CDR3 region has 16 residues. CDR1 and CDR2 (germline): SEHNR, FQNEAQ (reference sequence). The CDR3 coding sequence is TGTACCAGCAGCCCCATGGGACTAGCGTCGACAGATACGCAGTATTTT. Translation: CTSSPMGLASTDTQYF. The entire variable domain, with the rest obtained from reference TRBV7-9 and TRBJ2-3, is as follows: DTGVSQNPRHKITKRGQNVTFRCDPISEHNRLYWYRQTLGQGPEFLTYFQNEAQLEKSRLLSDRFSAERPKGSFSTLEIQRTEQGDSAMYLCTSSPMGLASTDTQYFGPGTRLTVL.

Turning to this clonotype: A clone one base away is much larger, so this may be a read error. The gene calls are TRBV7-9 and TRBJ2-1, with D maybe TRBD2 (6 bases). Germline-derived CDR1 and CDR2 are SEHNR and FQNEAQ (reference sequence). The CDR3 totals 15 residues. CDR3 protein: CASRSRSGVDNGQFF. The CDR3 DNA reads TGTGCCAGCAGATCACGGTCGGGGGTCGACAATGGGCAGTTCTTC.

In the case of this clonotype: This may be a read error, as it is one base from a much larger clone. This sequence joins TRBV28 and TRBJ2-7; 8 bases match TRBD2. Germline CDR1 and CDR2: MDHEN and SYDVKM. There are 14 residues in the CDR3. CDR3 amino acids: CASSHGTSTYGQYF. The CDR3 nucleotides are TGTGCCAGCAGTCACGGGACTAGTACCTACGGGCAGTACTTC.

This clonotype was detected a few times. The rearrangement joins TRBV4-1 to TRBJ1-1, with 7 bases fitting TRBD1. This CDR3 has 17 residues. Germline V gene data show CDR1 as MGHRA and CDR2 as YSYEKL. After removal of 4 bases from V and 2 bases from J, the junction contained 13 bases not matched to a gene. CDR3 protein: CASSPYVTGVPNTEAFF. The CDR3 DNA follows: TGCGCCAGCAGCCCCTACGTTACAGGGGTCCCTAACACTGAAGCTTTCTTT.

The CDR3 protein is CASSTQGADEQFF. The CDR3 DNA reads as TGCGCCAGCAGTACACAGGGGGCCGATGAGCAGTTCTTC. This rearrangement joins TRBV5-1 to TRBJ2-1; 9 bases line up with TRBD1. The CDR3 is 13 residues long. V dropped 5 bases and J dropped 8; count of bases not matched to a gene: 5. Germline CDR1 SGHRS, CDR2 YFSETQ.

This clonotype was found many times. J is TRBJ2-2 and V is TRBV6-5, with a tentative D call TRBD2 (6 bases). The germline CDR1 and CDR2 sequences are MNHEY and SVGAGI. V was pared by 2 bases and J by 6 bases, with 10 bases between. The CDR3 totals 14 residues. The CDR3 loop reads CASSYGGGPGELFF. Here the CDR3 DNA reads TGTGCCAGCAGTTACGGGGGAGGTCCCGGGGAGCTGTTTTTT.

This clonotype showed up just a few times. The chain is built from TRBV20-1 and TRBJ2-6; D unclear. Germline assignment: CDR1 DFQATT and CDR2 SNEGSKA (reference sequence). Trimming shortened V by 0 bases and J by 0 bases, and 15 bases separated the two germline ends. The CDR3 covers 18 residues. CDR3 nucleotide sequence: TGCAGTGCTAGAGAGGGTGTCCTGATTCGCTCTGGGGCCAACGTCCTGACTTTC. Protein product: CSAREGVLIRSGANVLTF.

The rearrangement joins TRBV27 to TRBJ2-2; D uncertain. Germline loops: CDR1 MNHEY, CDR2 SMNVEV (reference sequence). V lost 4 bases and J lost 1, with 16 bases in between. The CDR3 loop spans 17 amino acids. The CDR3 DNA reads TGTGCCAGCAGTTCCAGGATTGGTTACCGGAACACCGGGGAGCTGTTTTTT. As protein: CASSSRIGYRNTGELFF.

In its sample, this clonotype was seen a few times. The rearrangement links TRBV29-1 to TRBJ1-2, with D unclear. Deletions cut 0 bases from V and 0 bases from J, with 11 bases between. The CDR3 spans 15 residues. Germline CDR1 and CDR2: SQVTM and ANQGSEA. The CDR3 reads CSVEEAHLANYGYTF. CDR3 DNA: TGCAGCGTTGAAGAGGCTCACTTAGCTAACTATGGCTACACCTTC.

This clonotype appeared once. The gene calls are TRBV19 and TRBJ2-7; D is unresolved. The CDR3 sequence is 13 residues long. V lost 3 bases to trimming and J lost 4 bases, with 10 bases between them. The germline CDR1 and CDR2 sequences are LNHDA and SQIVND (reference sequence). CDR3 coding DNA: TGTGCCAGTAGTATGGGGAAGGGTTACGAGCAGTACTTC. Translating gives CASSMGKGYEQYF.

This clonotype has a count of ten or more. V usage is TRBV12-3 or TRBV12-4 and J usage is TRBJ1-1; D is uncertain. V dropped 8 bases and J dropped 4 bases, with 14 bases sitting between them. The CDR3 spans 13 residues. CDR3 coding DNA: TGTGCCAGCCAGACGGGCCCCCTCACTGAAGCTTTCTTT. Protein: CASQTGPLTEAFF.

This clonotype was observed a few times. V gene TRBV28 combines with J gene TRBJ2-1; TRBD2 matches at 13 bases. Germline V gene lookup returns CDR1 MDHEN and CDR2 SYDVKM. The trim removed 5 bases at V and 0 bases at J, leaving 4 bases unmatched. This CDR3 is 17 amino acids long. CDR3 loop: CASSRGLAGSSYNEQFF. The CDR3 nucleotides read TGTGCCAGCAGTCGGGGACTAGCGGGGAGCTCCTACAATGAGCAGTTCTTC.

The rearrangement joins TRBV4-3 to TRBJ1-1; D is unresolved. The germline CDR1 and CDR2 sequences are LGHNA and YSLEER. Trimming shortened V by 1 base and J by 0 bases, and 9 bases separated the two germline ends. This CDR3 region has 15 residues. The CDR3 loop is CASSQAPAMNTEAFF. The CDR3 bases are TGCGCCAGCAGCCAAGCCCCAGCTATGAACACTGAAGCTTTCTTT.

This clonotype was recorded a few times. The CDR3: CSASWGRNPYEQYF. The CDR3 DNA is TGCAGTGCTAGTTGGGGGCGAAACCCCTACGAGCAGTACTTC. The rearrangement links TRBV20-1 to TRBJ2-7, with D maybe TRBD1 (6 bases). The V gene's germline CDR1 is DFQATT and CDR2 SNEGSKA (reference sequence). V was clipped by 3 bases and J by 2 bases, with 14 bases between them. The CDR3 extends over 14 amino acids.

CDR3 amino acids: CASSLAEVYPSSSYEQYF. In DNA, the CDR3 is TGCGCCAGCAGCTTGGCCGAGGTATACCCGTCGAGCTCCTACGAGCAGTACTTC. The gene calls are TRBV5-1 and TRBJ2-7, with D unclear. The CDR3 contains 18 residues. Germline CDR1 SGHRS, CDR2 YFSETQ. V was pared by 0 bases and J by 0 bases, with 19 bases between.